Listed below are T cell receptor beta chains from one sample, sequenced in a study of tumor and adjacent non-tumor tissue in lung cancer. MiXCR was run by TCRdb on the multiplex PCR reads, yielding one entry per CDR3 protein. The data show some 68,000 distinct CDR3 sequences, about 77% seen once. Sequenced material: distant non-tumor lung tissue. Receptors were obtained from a man in his sixties with non-small cell lung cancer. Both conserved end residues are trimmed from each CDR3. The order of the fields is V gene, J gene, CDR3 protein.

v_gene: TRBV11-1; j_gene: TRBJ2-7; CDR3aa: ASTLDQGDRYEQY
v_gene: TRBV9; j_gene: TRBJ2-2; CDR3aa: ASSVDSSVMNTGELF
v_gene: TRBV9; j_gene: TRBJ2-1; CDR3aa: ASSVTGTSGSYNEQF
v_gene: TRBV5-1; j_gene: TRBJ2-1; CDR3aa: ARSRGVQKDEQF
v_gene: TRBV6-1; j_gene: TRBJ2-2; CDR3aa: ASSEVIRAGEPF
v_gene: TRBV11-3; j_gene: TRBJ2-3; CDR3aa: ASNSGIPDSTDRQY
v_gene: TRBV6-1; j_gene: TRBJ1-5; CDR3aa: VSSDAPFGGSNQPQH
v_gene: TRBV7-9; j_gene: TRBJ2-7; CDR3aa: ASSLGAVEQY
v_gene: TRBV14; j_gene: TRBJ2-1; CDR3aa: ASSQESLAGSYEQF
v_gene: TRBV29-1; j_gene: TRBJ2-1; CDR3aa: SVQDNIHNEQF
v_gene: TRBV11-2; j_gene: TRBJ1-4; CDR3aa: ASRDPYKEKLF
v_gene: TRBV6-6; j_gene: TRBJ1-1; CDR3aa: ASSRGSLGTEAF
v_gene: TRBV14; j_gene: TRBJ2-1; CDR3aa: ASSQFKTSLDEMF
v_gene: TRBV11-2; j_gene: TRBJ2-7; CDR3aa: ASSLVVSYEQY
v_gene: TRBV15; j_gene: TRBJ2-2; CDR3aa: ATSRGPRSAGELF
v_gene: TRBV6-2/TRBV6-3; j_gene: TRBJ2-7; CDR3aa: AISYGRDEHY
v_gene: TRBV4-2; j_gene: TRBJ2-7; CDR3aa: ACSRSETSGSYEQY
v_gene: TRBV12-3/TRBV12-4; j_gene: TRBJ2-7; CDR3aa: ASSSGTGDLEQY
v_gene: TRBV4-1; j_gene: TRBJ2-1; CDR3aa: ACSDLLAGEPGEQF
v_gene: TRBV4-1; j_gene: TRBJ2-4; CDR3aa: VSQEHATGNIQY
v_gene: TRBV6-1; j_gene: TRBJ1-1; CDR3aa: ASNEMRSVNTEAF
v_gene: TRBV6-1; j_gene: TRBJ1-2; CDR3aa: ASSPDPTNYGYT
v_gene: TRBV4-1; j_gene: TRBJ2-7; CDR3aa: ASSQSGGGGEKY
v_gene: TRBV5-4; j_gene: TRBJ2-7; CDR3aa: ASSWGDTAEQY
v_gene: TRBV4-1; j_gene: TRBJ2-3; CDR3aa: SNSRGETDTQY
v_gene: TRBV4-1; j_gene: TRBJ2-1; CDR3aa: VSSHDTGEQF
v_gene: TRBV15; j_gene: TRBJ1-1; CDR3aa: ATSPRRTGATNTGAF
v_gene: TRBV6-1; j_gene: TRBJ2-1; CDR3aa: ASRVQGHQF
v_gene: TRBV11-3; j_gene: TRBJ2-1; CDR3aa: ASSCGLVGDEQF
v_gene: TRBV10-2; j_gene: TRBJ2-1; CDR3aa: ASCRNRSFSEQL
v_gene: TRBV6-1; j_gene: TRBJ2-5; CDR3aa: VSSEGGYGETQY
v_gene: TRBV29-1; j_gene: TRBJ2-4; CDR3aa: SAFPGNKNIQY
v_gene: TRBV11-1; j_gene: TRBJ2-3; CDR3aa: ASSPRTSGVIDTQY
v_gene: TRBV11-1; j_gene: TRBJ2-2; CDR3aa: TRSYTNGTGELF
v_gene: TRBV28; j_gene: TRBJ2-1; CDR3aa: ASSTRTGGLFNEQF
v_gene: TRBV29-1; j_gene: TRBJ2-3; CDR3aa: SVGAGDIGVTDTQY
v_gene: TRBV6-1; j_gene: TRBJ1-2; CDR3aa: ATGANGGEDGYT
v_gene: TRBV12-3/TRBV12-4; j_gene: TRBJ2-1; CDR3aa: ASNFPQRYHIEQF
v_gene: TRBV11-2; j_gene: TRBJ2-2; CDR3aa: ASTASGRQTGELF
v_gene: TRBV29-1; j_gene: TRBJ2-5; CDR3aa: SVVGLAGEFGETQY
v_gene: TRBV13; j_gene: TRBJ2-3; CDR3aa: ASSLVRQNTDTQY
v_gene: TRBV6-2/TRBV6-3; j_gene: TRBJ2-1; CDR3aa: ASSPGLAGVNEQF
v_gene: TRBV4-2; j_gene: TRBJ2-7; CDR3aa: ASSLRDDVVSYEQY
v_gene: TRBV6-4; j_gene: TRBJ2-1; CDR3aa: ASSYGVGLGFEQF
v_gene: TRBV11-1; j_gene: TRBJ1-1; CDR3aa: PNSLAPGAEAF
v_gene: TRBV6-1; j_gene: TRBJ1-4; CDR3aa: ASSEFLRQSNEKLF
v_gene: TRBV28; j_gene: TRBJ2-7; CDR3aa: ASSMGYGQY
v_gene: TRBV10-3; j_gene: TRBJ1-5; CDR3aa: AITDGADQPRH
v_gene: TRBV12-3/TRBV12-4; j_gene: TRBJ2-1; CDR3aa: TSRSTGTSGRAYEQF
v_gene: TRBV5-6; j_gene: TRBJ1-1; CDR3aa: ASSPGFLLTEAF
v_gene: TRBV6-2/TRBV6-3; j_gene: TRBJ1-4; CDR3aa: ASSLRDRGPKLF
v_gene: TRBV12-3/TRBV12-4; j_gene: TRBJ2-2; CDR3aa: ASSLYPATNTGEPF
v_gene: TRBV29-1; j_gene: TRBJ1-2; CDR3aa: GVEVPDRSYGYT
v_gene: TRBV4-2; j_gene: TRBJ1-3; CDR3aa: ASSHPTAFSGNTIY
v_gene: TRBV6-1; j_gene: TRBJ2-7; CDR3aa: ASSSTSGSSEQY